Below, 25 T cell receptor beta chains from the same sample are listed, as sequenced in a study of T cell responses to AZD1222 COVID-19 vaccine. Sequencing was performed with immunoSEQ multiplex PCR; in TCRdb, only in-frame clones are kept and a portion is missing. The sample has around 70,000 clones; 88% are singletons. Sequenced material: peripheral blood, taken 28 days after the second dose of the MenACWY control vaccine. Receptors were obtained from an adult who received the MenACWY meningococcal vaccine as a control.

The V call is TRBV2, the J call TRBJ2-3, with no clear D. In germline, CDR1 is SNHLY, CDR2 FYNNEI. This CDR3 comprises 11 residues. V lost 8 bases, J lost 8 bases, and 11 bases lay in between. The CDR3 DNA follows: TGTGCCAGCCGGCTAGGGCCTACGCAGTATTTT. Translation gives CASRLGPTQYF.

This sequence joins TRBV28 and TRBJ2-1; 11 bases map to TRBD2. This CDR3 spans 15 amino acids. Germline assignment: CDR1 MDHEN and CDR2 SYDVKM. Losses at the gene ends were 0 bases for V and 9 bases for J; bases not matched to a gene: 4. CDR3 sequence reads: CASSLWGSGRAEQFF. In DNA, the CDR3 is TGTGCCAGCAGTTTATGGGGTAGCGGGAGGGCTGAGCAGTTCTTC.

CDR3 coding DNA: TGCAGCCTGAAAGACAGGGGGCAGGACGACACTGAAGCTTTCTTT. Its translation is CSLKDRGQDDTEAFF. The J gene is TRBJ1-1, the V gene TRBV29-1; 10 nucleotides match TRBD1. The germline V gene has CDR1 SQVTM and CDR2 ANQGSEA. The CDR3 sequence is 15 residues long. Unmatched junction bases numbered 12, after V lost 8 bases and J lost 3 bases.

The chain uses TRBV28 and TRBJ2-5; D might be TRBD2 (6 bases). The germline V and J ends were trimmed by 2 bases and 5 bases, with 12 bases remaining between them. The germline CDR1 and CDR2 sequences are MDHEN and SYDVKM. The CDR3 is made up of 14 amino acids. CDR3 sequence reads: CASSLAAAGETQYF. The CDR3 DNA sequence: TGTGCCAGCAGTTTAGCAGCGGCGGGGGAGACCCAGTACTTC.

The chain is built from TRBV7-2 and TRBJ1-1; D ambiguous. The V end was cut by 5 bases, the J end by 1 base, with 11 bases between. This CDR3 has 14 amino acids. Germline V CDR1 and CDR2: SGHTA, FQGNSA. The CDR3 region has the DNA TGTGCCAGCAGCATCCGGACGGGGAACACTGAAGCTTTCTTT. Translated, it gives CASSIRTGNTEAFF. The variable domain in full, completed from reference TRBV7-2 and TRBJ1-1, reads GAGVSQSPSNKVTEKGKDVELRCDPISGHTALYWYRQSLGQGLEFLIYFQGNSAPDKSGLPSDRFSAERTGGSVSTLTIQRTQQEDSAVYLCASSIRTGNTEAFFGQGTRLTVV.

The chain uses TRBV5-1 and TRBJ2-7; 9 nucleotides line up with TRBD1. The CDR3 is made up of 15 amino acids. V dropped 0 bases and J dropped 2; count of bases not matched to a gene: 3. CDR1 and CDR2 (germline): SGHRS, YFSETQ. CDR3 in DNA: TGCGCCAGCAGCTTGGGGGACAGGGAGACCTACGAGCAGTACTTC. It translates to CASSLGDRETYEQYF.

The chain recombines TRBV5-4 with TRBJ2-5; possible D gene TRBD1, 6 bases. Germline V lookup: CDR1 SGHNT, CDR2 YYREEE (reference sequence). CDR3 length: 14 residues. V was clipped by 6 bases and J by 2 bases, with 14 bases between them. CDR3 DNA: TGTGCCAGCAACGAGGACAGATCTCAAGAGACCCAGTACTTC. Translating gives CASNEDRSQETQYF.

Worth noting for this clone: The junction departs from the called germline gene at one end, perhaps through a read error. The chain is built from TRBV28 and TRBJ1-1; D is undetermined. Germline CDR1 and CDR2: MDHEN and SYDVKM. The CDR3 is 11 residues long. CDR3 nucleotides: TGTGCAACATTAGGGTTTACTGAGGCTTTCTTT. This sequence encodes CATLGFTEAFF.

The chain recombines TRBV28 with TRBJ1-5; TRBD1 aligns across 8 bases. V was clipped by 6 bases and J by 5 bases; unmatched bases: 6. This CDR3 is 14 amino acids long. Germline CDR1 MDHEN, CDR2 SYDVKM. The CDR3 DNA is TGTGCCAGCAGCCAAGGACAGGGAGATCAGCCCCAGCATTTT. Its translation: CASSQGQGDQPQHF.

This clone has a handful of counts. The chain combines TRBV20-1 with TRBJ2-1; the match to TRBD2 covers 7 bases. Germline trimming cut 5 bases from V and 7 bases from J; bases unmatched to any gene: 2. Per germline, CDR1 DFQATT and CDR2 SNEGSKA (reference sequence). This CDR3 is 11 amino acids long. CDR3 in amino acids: CSARLANEQFF. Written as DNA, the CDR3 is TGCAGTGCTCGACTAGCTAATGAGCAGTTCTTC.

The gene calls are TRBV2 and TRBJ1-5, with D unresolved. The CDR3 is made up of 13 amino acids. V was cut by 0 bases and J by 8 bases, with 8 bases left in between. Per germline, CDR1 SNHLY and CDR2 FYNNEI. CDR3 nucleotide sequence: TGTGCCAGCAGTGAAGCGCGTCGGGAGCCCCAGCATTTT. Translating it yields CASSEARREPQHF.

The CDR3 loop is CASSRDRNYGYTF. DNA of the CDR3: TGTGCCAGCAGTCGGGACAGAAACTATGGCTACACCTTC. V usage is TRBV12-3 or TRBV12-4 and J usage is TRBJ1-2; 7 nucleotides match TRBD1. V lost 5 bases, J lost 2 bases, and 2 bases stayed unmatched. The CDR3 covers 13 residues.

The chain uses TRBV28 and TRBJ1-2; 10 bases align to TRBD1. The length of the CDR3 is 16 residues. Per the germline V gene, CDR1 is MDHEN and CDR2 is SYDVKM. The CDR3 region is CALSATRTGGTYGYTF. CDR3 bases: TGTGCTCTATCGGCCACTCGGACAGGGGGTACCTATGGCTACACCTTC.

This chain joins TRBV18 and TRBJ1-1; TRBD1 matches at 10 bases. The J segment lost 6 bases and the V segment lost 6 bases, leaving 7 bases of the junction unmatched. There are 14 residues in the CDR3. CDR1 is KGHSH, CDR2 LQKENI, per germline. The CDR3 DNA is TGTGCCAGCTCTCCGGGACAGGGGACCTCTGAAGCTTTCTTT. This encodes CASSPGQGTSEAFF.

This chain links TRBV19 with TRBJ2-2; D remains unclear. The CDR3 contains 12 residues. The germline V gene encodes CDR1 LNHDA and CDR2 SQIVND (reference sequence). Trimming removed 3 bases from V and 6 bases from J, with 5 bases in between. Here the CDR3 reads CASSIGPGELFF. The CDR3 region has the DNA TGTGCCAGTAGTATTGGCCCCGGGGAGCTGTTTTTT.

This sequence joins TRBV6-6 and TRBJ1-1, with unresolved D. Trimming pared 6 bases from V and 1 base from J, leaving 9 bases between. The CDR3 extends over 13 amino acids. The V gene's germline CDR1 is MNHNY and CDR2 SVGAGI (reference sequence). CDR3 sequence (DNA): TGTGCCAGCAGAGCGTGGGGGAACACTGAAGCTTTCTTT. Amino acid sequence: CASRAWGNTEAFF.

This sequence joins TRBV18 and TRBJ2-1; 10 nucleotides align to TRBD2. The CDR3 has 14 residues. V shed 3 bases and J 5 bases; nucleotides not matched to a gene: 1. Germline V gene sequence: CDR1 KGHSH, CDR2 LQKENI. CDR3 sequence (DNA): TGTGCCAGCTCACCGCTAGCGGGAGACAATGAGCAGTTCTTC. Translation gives CASSPLAGDNEQFF.

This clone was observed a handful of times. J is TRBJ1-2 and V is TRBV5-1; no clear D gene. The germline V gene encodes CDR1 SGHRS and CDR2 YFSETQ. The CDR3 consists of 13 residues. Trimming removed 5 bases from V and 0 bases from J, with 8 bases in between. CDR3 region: CASRLLPNYGYTF. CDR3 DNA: TGCGCCAGCAGGCTCCTGCCTAACTATGGCTACACCTTC.

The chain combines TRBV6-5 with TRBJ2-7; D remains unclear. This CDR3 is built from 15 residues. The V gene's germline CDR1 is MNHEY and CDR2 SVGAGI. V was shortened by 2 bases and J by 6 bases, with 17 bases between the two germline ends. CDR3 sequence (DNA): TGTGCCAGCAGTTACATTCCGTCCTCCCGGGCCGAGCAGTACTTC. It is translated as CASSYIPSSRAEQYF.

CDR3 nucleotide sequence: TGTGCCAGCAGCTCCCGGACTAGCGGGGGCACAGATACGCAGTATTTT. Its protein is CASSSRTSGGTDTQYF. This chain links TRBV7-2 with TRBJ2-3; 12 bases map to TRBD2. The CDR3 is 16 residues long. J was trimmed by 1 base and V by 4 bases; bases with no gene match: 3. Germline CDR1 and CDR2: SGHTA and FQGNSA.

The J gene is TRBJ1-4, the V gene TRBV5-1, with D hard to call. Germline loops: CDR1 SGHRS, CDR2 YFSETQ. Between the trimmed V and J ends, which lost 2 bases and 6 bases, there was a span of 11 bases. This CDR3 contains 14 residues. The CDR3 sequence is CASSFRRGDEKLFF. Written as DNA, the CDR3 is TGCGCCAGCAGCTTCAGACGGGGTGATGAAAAACTGTTTTTT.

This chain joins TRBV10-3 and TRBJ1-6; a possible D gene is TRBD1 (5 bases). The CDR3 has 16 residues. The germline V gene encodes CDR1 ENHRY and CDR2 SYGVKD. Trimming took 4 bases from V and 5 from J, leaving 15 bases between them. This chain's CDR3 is CAISVAGMGHNSPLHF. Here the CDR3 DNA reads TGTGCCATCAGTGTGGCAGGGATGGGGCATAATTCACCCCTCCACTTT.

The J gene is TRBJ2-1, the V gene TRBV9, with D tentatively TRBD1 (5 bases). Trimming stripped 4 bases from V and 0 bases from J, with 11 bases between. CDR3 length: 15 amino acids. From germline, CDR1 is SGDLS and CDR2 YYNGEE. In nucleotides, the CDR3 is TGTGCCAGCAGCCCCCGCAGGGACTCCTACAATGAGCAGTTCTTC. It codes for CASSPRRDSYNEQFF.

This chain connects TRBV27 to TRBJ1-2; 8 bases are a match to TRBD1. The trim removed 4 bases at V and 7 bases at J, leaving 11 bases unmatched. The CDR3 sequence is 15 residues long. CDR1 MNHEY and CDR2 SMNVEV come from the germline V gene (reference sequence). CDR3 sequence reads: CASSYGQGTLGGYTF. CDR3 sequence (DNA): TGTGCCAGCAGTTATGGACAGGGCACGTTGGGTGGCTACACCTTC.

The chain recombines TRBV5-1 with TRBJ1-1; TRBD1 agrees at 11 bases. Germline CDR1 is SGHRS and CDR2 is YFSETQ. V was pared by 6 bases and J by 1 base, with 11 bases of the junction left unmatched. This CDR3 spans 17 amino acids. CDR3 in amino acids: CASTPGTGGAQNTEAFF. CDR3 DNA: TGCGCCAGCACGCCCGGGACAGGGGGAGCGCAGAACACTGAAGCTTTCTTT.